The source of this T cell receptor beta chain is a study of cytomegalovirus exposure and HLA in healthy donors. In the PCR, 60 Vbeta and 13 Jbeta primers were used. Produced via immunoSEQ multiplex PCR; TCRdb's table is partial and in-frame only. The sample includes around 80,000 clones, 65% to 75% of them seen just once. The CDR3 is made up of 13 amino acids. V lost 4 bases to trimming and J lost 2 bases, with 8 bases between them. Germline CDR1 reads MNHNY; CDR2 reads SVGAGI (reference sequence). J is TRBJ2-5 and V is TRBV6-6; D is unclear. The sequence was collected from a man aged 35 to 55 in good health and CMV-seropositive. The sample was PBMCs. CDR3 in amino acids: CASSSGRQETQYF. CDR3 DNA sequence: TGTGCCAGCAGTTCCGGCAGGCAAGAGACCCAGTACTTC.